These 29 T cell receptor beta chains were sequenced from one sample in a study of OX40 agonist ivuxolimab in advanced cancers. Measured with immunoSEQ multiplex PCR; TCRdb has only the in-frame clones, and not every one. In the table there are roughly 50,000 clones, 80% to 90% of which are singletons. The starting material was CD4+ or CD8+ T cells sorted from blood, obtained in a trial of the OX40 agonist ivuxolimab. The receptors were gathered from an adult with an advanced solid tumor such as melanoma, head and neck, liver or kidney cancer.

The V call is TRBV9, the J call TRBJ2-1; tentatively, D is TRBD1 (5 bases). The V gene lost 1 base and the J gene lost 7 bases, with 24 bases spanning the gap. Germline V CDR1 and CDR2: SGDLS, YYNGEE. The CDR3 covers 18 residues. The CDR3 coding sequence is TGTGCCAGCAGCGTATCAGGGAATATCCCCTCCACATCGAATGAGCAGTTCTTC. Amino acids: CASSVSGNIPSTSNEQFF.

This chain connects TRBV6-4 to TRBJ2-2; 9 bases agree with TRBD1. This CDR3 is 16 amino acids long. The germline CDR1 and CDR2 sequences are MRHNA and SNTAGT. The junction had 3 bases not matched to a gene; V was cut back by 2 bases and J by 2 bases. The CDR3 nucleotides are TGTGCCAGCAGTGACACGGGACAGGGAAACACCGGGGAGCTGTTTTTT. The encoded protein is CASSDTGQGNTGELFF.

The CDR3 bases are TGTGCCAGCAGTCTCCGCGGGCCCCAGCATTTT. Amino acid sequence: CASSLRGPQHF. This chain joins TRBV12-2 and TRBJ1-5. TRBV12-2 is designated a pseudogene. The CDR3 is 11 amino acids.

CDR3 in amino acids: CASSLAITGQEAFF. The CDR3 DNA is TGTGCCAGCAGCTTGGCTATAACGGGGCAGGAAGCTTTCTTT. This rearrangement joins TRBV5-5 to TRBJ1-1, with TRBD1 as a possible D gene (5 bases). The CDR3 has 14 residues. Trimming took off 0 bases at V and 8 bases at J, with 14 bases between the two ends. The germline V gene encodes CDR1 SGHKS and CDR2 YYEKEE (reference sequence).

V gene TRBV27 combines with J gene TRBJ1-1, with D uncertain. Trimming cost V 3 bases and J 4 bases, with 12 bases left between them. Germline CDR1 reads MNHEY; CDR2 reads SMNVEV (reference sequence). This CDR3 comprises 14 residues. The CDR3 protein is CASSLWQLSTEAFF. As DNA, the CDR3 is TGTGCCAGCAGTTTGTGGCAGCTTTCCACTGAAGCTTTCTTT.

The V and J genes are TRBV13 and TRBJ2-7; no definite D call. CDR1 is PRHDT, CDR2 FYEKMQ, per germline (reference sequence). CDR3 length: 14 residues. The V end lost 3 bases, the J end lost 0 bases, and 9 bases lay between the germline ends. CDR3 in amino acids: CASSLYTTSYEQYF. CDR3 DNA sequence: TGTGCCAGCAGCTTGTATACTACCTCCTACGAGCAGTACTTC.

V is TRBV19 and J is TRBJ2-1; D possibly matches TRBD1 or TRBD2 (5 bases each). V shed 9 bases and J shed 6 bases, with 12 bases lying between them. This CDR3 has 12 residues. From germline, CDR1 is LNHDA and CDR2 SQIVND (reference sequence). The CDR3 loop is CASAPGRNEQFF. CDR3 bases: TGTGCCAGCGCACCGGGACGCAATGAGCAGTTCTTC.

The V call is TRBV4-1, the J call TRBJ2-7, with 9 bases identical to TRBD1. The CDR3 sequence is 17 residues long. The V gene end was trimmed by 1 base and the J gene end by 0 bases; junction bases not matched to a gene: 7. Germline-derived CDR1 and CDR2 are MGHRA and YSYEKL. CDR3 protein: CASSQVLRQGGSYEQYF. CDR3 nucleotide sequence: TGCGCCAGCAGCCAAGTACTGAGACAGGGGGGCTCCTACGAGCAGTACTTC.

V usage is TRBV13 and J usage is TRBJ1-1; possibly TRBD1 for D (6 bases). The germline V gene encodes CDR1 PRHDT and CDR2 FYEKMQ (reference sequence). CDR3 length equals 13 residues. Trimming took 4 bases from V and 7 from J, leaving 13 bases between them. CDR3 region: CASSSETGIEAFF. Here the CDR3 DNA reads TGTGCCAGCAGCTCGGAGACAGGTATTGAAGCTTTCTTT.

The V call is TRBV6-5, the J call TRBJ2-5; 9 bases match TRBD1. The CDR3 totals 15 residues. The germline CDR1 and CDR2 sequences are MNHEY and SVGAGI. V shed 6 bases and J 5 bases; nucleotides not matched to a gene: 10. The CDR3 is CASRRTGGDRETQYF. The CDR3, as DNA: TGTGCCAGCAGGCGAACAGGGGGCGATCGGGAGACCCAGTACTTC.

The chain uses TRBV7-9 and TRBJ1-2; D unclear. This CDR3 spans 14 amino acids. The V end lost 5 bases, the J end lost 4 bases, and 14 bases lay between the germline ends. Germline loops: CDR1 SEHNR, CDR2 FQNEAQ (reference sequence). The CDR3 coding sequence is TGTGCCAGCAGCCCCGCCGGGGTAATCTATGGCTACACCTTC. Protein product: CASSPAGVIYGYTF.

CDR3 in DNA: TGTGCCAGTAGTACCTGGGACAGGGAAGGCTCCGAGCAGTACTTC. Translating gives CASSTWDREGSEQYF. The chain carries TRBV19 and TRBJ2-5; TRBD1 agrees at 9 bases. Judging by the DNA end, TRBJ2-7 fits better; the J call may be wrong. This CDR3 is 15 amino acids long. CDR1 and CDR2 (germline): LNHDA, SQIVND (reference sequence).

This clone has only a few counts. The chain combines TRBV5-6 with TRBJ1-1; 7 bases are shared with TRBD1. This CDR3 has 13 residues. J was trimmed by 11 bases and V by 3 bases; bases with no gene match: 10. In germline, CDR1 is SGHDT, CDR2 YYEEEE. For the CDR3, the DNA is TGTGCCAGCAGCTCCGGGACAGCGACACTGGCTTTCTTT. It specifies CASSSGTATLAFF.

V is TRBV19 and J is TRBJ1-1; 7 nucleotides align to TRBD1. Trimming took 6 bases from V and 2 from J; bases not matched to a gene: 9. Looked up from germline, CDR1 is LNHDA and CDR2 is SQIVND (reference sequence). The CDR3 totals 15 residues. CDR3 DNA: TGTGCCAGTAGGCCCCTAGGGACAGCCAACACTGAAGCTTTCTTT. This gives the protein CASRPLGTANTEAFF.

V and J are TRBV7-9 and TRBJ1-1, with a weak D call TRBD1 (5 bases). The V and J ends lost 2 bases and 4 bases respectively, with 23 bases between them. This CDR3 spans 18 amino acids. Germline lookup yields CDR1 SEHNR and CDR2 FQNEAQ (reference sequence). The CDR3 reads CASSLMGGGHAGVTEAFF. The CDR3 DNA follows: TGTGCCAGCAGCTTAATGGGGGGTGGTCACGCCGGGGTCACTGAAGCTTTCTTT.

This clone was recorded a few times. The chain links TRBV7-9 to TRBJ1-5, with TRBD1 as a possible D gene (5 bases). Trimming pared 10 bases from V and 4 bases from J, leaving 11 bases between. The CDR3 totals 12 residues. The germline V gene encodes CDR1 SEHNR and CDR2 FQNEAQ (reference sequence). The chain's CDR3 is CATQQGNQPQHF. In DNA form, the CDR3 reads TGTGCCACCCAGCAGGGAAATCAGCCCCAGCATTTT.

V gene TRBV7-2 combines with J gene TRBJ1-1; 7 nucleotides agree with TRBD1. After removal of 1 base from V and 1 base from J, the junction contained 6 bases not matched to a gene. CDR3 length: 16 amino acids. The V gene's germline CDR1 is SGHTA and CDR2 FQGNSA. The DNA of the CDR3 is TGTGCCAGCAGCTTAGTAGAGGGGGCTCCGAACACTGAAGCTTTCTTT. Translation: CASSLVEGAPNTEAFF. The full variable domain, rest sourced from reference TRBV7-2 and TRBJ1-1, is GAGVSQSPSNKVTEKGKDVELRCDPISGHTALYWYRQSLGQGLEFLIYFQGNSAPDKSGLPSDRFSAERTGGSVSTLTIQRTQQEDSAVYLCASSLVEGAPNTEAFFGQGTRLTVV.

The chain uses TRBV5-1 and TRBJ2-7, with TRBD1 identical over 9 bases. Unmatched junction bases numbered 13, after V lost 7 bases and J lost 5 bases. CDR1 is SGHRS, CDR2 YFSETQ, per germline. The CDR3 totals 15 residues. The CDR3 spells CASRDPGTGYHEQYF. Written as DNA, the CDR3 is TGCGCCAGCCGAGACCCCGGGACAGGGTACCACGAGCAGTACTTC.

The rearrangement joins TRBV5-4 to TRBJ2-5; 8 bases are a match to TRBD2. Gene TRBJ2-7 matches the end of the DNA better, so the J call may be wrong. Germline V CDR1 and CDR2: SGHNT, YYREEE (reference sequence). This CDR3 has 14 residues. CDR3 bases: TGTGCCAGCAGCTCAACCGGGACTAGGGGCGAGCAGTACTTC. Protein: CASSSTGTRGEQYF.

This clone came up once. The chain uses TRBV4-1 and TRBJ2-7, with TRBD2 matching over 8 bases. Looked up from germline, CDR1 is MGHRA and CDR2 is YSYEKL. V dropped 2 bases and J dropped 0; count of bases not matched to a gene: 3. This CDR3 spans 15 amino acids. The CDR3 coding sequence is TGCGCCAGCAGCCAAACTAGCGGACACTCCTACGAGCAGTACTTC. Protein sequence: CASSQTSGHSYEQYF.

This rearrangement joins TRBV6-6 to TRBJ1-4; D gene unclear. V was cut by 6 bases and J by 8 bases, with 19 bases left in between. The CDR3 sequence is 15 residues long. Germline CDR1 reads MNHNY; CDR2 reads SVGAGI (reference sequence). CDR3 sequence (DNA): TGTGCCAGCAGCCCTCCGGTGGGGTTAGGGGAAAAACTGTTTTTT. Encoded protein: CASSPPVGLGEKLFF.

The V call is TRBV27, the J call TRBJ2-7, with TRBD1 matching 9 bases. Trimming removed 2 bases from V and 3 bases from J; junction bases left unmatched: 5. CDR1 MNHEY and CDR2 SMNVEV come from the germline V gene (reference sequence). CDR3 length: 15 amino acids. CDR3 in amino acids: CASSLRDRVDYEQYF. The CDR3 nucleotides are TGTGCCAGCAGTTTACGGGACAGGGTAGACTACGAGCAGTACTTC.

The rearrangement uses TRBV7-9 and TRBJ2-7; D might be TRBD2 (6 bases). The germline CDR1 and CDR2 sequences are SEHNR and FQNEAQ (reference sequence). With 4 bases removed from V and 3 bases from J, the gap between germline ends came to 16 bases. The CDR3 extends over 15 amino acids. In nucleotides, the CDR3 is TGTGCCAGCAGCTCGCCGATCGGGACTTTCTACGAGCAGTACTTC. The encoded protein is CASSSPIGTFYEQYF.

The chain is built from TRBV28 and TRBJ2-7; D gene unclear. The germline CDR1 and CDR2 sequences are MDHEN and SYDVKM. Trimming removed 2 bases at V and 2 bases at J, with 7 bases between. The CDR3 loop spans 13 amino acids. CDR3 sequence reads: CASSLLRAYEQYF. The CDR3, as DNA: TGTGCCAGCAGTTTACTCCGTGCCTACGAGCAGTACTTC.

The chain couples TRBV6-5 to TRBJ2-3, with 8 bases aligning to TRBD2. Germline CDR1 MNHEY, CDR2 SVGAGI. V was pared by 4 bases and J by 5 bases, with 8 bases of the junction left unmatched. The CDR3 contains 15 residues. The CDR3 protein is CASSSSGGGGDTQYF. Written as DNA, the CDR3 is TGTGCCAGCAGTTCATCGGGGGGGGGAGGAGATACGCAGTATTTT.

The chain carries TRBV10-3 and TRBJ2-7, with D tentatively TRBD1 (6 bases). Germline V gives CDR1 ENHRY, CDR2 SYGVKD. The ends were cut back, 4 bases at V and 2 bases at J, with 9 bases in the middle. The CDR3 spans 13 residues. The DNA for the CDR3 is TGTGCCATCAGTGCGACAGGAACCTACGAGCAGTACTTC. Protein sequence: CAISATGTYEQYF.

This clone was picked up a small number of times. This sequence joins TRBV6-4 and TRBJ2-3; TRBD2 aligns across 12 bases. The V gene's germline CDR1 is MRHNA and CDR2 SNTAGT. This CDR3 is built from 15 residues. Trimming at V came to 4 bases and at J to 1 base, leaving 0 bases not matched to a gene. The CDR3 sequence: CASSGLAGGTDTQYF. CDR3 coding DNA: TGTGCCAGCAGTGGACTAGCGGGAGGCACAGATACGCAGTATTTT.

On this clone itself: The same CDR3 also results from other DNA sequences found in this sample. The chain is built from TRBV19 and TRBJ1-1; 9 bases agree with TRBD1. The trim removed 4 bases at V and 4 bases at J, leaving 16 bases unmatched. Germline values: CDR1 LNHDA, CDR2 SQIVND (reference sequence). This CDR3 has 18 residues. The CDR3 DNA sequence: TGTGCCAGTAGTAGGATCCTCCGGGACAGGGAGGGAGGCACTGAAGCTTTCTTT. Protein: CASSRILRDREGGTEAFF.

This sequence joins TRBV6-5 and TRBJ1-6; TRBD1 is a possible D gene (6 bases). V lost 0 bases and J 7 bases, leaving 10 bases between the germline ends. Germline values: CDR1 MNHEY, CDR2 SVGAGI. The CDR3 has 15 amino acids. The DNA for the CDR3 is TGTGCCAGCAGTTACTCTGCAGGGGAGAATTCACCCCTCCACTTT. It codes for CASSYSAGENSPLHF.